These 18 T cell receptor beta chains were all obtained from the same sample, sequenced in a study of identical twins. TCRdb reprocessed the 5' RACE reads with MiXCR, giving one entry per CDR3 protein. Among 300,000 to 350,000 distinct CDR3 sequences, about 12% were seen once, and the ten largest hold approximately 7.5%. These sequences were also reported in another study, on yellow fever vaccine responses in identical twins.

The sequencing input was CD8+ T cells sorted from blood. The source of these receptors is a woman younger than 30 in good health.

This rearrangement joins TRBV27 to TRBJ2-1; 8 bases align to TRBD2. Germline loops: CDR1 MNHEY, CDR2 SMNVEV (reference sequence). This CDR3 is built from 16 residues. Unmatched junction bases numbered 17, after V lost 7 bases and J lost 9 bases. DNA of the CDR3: TGTGCCAGCACCGAACTCGGGAGGGGAATTGTCGCTGAGCAGTTCTTC. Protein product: CASTELGRGIVAEQFF.

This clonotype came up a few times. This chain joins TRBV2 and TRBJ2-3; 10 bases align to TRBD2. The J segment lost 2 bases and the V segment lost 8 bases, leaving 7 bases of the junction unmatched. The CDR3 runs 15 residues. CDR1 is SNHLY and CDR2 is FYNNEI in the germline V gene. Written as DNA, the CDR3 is TGTGCCAGCCGCGGACTAGCGGCGGACACAGATACGCAGTATTTT. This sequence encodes CASRGLAADTDTQYF.

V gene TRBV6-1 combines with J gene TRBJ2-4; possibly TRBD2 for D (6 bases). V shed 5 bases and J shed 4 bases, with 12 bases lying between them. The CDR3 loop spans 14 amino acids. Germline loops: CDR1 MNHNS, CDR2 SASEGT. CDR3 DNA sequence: TGTGCCAGCAGTCCGGACGGGAGAAAAAACATTCAGTACTTC. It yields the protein CASSPDGRKNIQYF.

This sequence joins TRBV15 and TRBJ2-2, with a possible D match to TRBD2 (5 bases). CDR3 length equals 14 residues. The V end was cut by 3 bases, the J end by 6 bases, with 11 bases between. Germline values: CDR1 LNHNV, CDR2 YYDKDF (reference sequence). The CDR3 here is CATSREVTSGELFF. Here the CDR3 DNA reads TGTGCCACCAGCAGGGAGGTGACCTCCGGGGAGCTGTTTTTT.

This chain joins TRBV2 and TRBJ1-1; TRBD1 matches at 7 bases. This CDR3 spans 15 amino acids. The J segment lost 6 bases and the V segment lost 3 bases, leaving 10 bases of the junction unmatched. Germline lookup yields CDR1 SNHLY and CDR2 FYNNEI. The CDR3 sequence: CASSDRGASSPEAFF. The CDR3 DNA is TGTGCCAGCAGTGACAGGGGGGCGTCGTCTCCTGAAGCTTTCTTT.

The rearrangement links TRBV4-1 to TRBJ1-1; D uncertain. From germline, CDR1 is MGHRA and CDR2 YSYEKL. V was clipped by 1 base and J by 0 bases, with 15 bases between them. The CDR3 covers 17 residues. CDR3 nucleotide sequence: TGCGCCAGCAGCCAAGTAGCCAGATACCTAATGAACACTGAAGCTTTCTTT. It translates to CASSQVARYLMNTEAFF.

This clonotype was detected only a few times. The CDR3 region is CASSPGRSGYTF. For the CDR3, the DNA is TGTGCCAGCAGCCCAGGGAGGAGTGGCTACACCTTC. This chain joins TRBV6-5 and TRBJ1-2, with a weak D call TRBD1 (5 bases). CDR1 and CDR2 (germline): MNHEY, SVGAGI. The CDR3 totals 12 residues. V was clipped by 6 bases and J by 7 bases, with 12 bases between them.

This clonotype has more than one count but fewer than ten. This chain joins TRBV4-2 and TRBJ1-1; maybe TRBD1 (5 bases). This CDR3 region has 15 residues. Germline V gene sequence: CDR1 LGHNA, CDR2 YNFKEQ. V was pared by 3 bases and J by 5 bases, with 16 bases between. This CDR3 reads CASSHKAGYWTEAFF. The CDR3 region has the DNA TGTGCCAGCAGCCATAAAGCAGGGTATTGGACTGAAGCTTTCTTT.

The CDR3 here is CSARTGSSYNEQFF. In DNA, the CDR3 is TGCAGTGCTAGGACAGGGAGCTCCTACAATGAGCAGTTCTTC. J is TRBJ2-1 and V is TRBV20-1; 7 bases agree with TRBD1. Looked up from germline, CDR1 is DFQATT and CDR2 is SNEGSKA (reference sequence). The CDR3 runs to 14 residues. Germline trimming cut 3 bases from V and 0 bases from J; bases unmatched to any gene: 2.

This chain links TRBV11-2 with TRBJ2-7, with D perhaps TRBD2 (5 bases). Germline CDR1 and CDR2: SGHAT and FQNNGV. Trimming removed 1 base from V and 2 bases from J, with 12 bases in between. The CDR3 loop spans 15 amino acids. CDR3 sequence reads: CASSLVYGGPYEQYV. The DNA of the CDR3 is TGTGCCAGCAGCTTAGTTTACGGCGGGCCCTACGAGCAGTACGTC.

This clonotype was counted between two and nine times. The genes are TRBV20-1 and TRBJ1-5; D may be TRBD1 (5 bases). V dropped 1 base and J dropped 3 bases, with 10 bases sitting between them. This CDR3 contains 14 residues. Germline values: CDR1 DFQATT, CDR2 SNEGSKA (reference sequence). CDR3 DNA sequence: TGCAGTGCTAGAGGACCGGGGGACAATCAGCCCCAGCATTTT. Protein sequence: CSARGPGDNQPQHF.

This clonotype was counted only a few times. CDR3 residues: CSAPGRGSHTYNEQFF. The CDR3 DNA reads TGCAGTGCTCCCGGCCGGGGAAGTCACACCTACAATGAGCAGTTCTTC. The rearrangement uses TRBV20-1 and TRBJ2-1, with D possibly being TRBD2 (5 bases). Trimming stripped 5 bases from V and 2 bases from J, with 19 bases between. This CDR3 is 16 amino acids long. Germline assignment: CDR1 DFQATT and CDR2 SNEGSKA (reference sequence).

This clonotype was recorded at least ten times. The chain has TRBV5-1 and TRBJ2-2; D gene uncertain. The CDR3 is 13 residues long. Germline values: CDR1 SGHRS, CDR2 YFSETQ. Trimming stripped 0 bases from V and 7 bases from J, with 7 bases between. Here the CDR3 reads CASSLVEIGELFF. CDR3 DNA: TGCGCCAGCAGCTTGGTAGAGATCGGGGAGCTGTTTTTT.

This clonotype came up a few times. In nucleotides, the CDR3 is TGTGCCAGCAGCAAAGTTGGGTTGCCTTGGGCTAGCCCTCGGTTCCAGCAGTTCTTC. Translation gives CASSKVGLPWASPRFQQFF. The V call is TRBV21-1, the J call TRBJ2-1; no DNA check was done on the table's D call, TRBD2. TRBV21-1 is given as a pseudogene. The CDR3 is 19 amino acids.

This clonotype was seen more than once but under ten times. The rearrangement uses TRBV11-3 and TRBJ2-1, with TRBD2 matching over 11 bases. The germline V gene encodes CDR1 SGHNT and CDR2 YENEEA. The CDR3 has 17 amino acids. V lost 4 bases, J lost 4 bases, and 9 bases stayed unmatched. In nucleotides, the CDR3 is TGTGCCAGCAGCTCTTGGGGGACTAGCGGATATTACAATGAGCAGTTCTTC. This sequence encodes CASSSWGTSGYYNEQFF.

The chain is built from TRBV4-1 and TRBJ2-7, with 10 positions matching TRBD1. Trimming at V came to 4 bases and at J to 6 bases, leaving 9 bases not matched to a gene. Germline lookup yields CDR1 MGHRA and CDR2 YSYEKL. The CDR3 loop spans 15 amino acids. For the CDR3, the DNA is TGCGCCAGCAGCCCCCTCGGGACAGGGGAGGGCGAGCAGTACGTC. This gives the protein CASSPLGTGEGEQYV.

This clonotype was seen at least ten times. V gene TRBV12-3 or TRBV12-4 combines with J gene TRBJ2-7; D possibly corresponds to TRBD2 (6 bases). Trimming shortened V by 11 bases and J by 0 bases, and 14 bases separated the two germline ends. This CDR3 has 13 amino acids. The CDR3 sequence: CAGLLRHSYEQYF. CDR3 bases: TGTGCCGGACTACTTCGTCACTCCTACGAGCAGTACTTC.

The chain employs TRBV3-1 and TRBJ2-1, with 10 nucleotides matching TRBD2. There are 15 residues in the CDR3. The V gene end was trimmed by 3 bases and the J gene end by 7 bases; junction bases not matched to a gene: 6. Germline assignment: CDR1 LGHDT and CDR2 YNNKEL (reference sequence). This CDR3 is CASSQLIAGGNEQFF. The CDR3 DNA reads TGTGCCAGCAGCCAGTTAATAGCGGGAGGTAATGAGCAGTTCTTC.